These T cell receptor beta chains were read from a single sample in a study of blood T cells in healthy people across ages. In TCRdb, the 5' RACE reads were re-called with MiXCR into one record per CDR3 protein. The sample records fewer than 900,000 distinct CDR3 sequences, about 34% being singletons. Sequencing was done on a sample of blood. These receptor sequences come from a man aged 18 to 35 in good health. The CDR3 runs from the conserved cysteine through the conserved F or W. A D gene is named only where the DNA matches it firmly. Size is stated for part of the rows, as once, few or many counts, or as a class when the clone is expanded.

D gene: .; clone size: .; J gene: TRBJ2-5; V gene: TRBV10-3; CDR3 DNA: TGTGCCATCAGCCAGGGATCGGAGACCCAGTACTTC; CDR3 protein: CAISQGSETQYF
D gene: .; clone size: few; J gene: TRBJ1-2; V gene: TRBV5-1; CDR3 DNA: TGCGCCAGCAGCATACCTACGAGGGGGAGGGACTATGGCTACACCTTC; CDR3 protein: CASSIPTRGRDYGYTF
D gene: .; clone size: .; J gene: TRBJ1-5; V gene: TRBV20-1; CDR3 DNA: TGCAGTGCTAGAGTCGGGGCAGGGTATAGCAATCAGCCCCAGCATTTT; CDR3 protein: CSARVGAGYSNQPQHF
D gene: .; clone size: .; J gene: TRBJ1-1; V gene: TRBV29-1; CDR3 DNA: TGCAGCGTTGAGAGACGCCAGGGAGAGAACACTGAAGCTTTCTTT; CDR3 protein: CSVERRQGENTEAFF
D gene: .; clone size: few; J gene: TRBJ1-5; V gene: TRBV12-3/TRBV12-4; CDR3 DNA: TGTGCCAGCAGTAGGGCCTCGGGAGGTAATCAGCCCCAGCATTTT; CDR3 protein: CASSRASGGNQPQHF
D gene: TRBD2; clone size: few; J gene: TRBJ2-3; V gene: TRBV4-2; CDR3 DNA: TGTGCCAGCAGCCTCCCTAGCGGGGGGGCCCCAGATACGCAGTATTTT; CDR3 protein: CASSLPSGGAPDTQYF
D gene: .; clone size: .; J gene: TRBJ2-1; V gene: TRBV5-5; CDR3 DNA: TGTGCCAGCAGCTTGGATGAGTCAGATTACAATGAGCAGTTCTTC; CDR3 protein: CASSLDESDYNEQFF
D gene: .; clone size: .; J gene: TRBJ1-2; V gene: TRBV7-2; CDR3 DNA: TGTGCCAGCAGCGTCCAGGGAGGTGGCTACACCTTC; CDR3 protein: CASSVQGGGYTF
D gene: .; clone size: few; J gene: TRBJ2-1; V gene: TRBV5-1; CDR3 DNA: TGCGCCAGCAGCTTGGACAGGGTCTCCTACAATGAGCAGTTCTTC; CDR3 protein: CASSLDRVSYNEQFF
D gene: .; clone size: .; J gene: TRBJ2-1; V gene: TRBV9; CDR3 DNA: TGTGCCAGCAGCCCCCACGGTACTACTGGTAACAATGAGCAGTTCTTC; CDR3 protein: CASSPHGTTGNNEQFF
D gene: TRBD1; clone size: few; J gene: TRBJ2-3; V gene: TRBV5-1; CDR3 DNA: TGCGCCAGCAGCCGACAGGGGAGAGCAGATACGCAGTATTTT; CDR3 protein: CASSRQGRADTQYF